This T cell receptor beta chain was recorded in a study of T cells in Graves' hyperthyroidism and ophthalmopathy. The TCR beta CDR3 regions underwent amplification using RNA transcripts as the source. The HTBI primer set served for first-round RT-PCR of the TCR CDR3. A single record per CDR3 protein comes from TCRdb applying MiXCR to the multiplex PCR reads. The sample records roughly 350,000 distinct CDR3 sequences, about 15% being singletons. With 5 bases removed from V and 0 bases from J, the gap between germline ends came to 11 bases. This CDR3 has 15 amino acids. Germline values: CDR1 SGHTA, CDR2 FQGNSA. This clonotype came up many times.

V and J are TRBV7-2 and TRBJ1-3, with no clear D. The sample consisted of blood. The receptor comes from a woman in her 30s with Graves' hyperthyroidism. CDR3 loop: CASSPGRGSGNTIYF. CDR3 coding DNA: TGTGCCAGCAGCCCGGGAAGAGGCTCTGGAAACACCATATATTTT.